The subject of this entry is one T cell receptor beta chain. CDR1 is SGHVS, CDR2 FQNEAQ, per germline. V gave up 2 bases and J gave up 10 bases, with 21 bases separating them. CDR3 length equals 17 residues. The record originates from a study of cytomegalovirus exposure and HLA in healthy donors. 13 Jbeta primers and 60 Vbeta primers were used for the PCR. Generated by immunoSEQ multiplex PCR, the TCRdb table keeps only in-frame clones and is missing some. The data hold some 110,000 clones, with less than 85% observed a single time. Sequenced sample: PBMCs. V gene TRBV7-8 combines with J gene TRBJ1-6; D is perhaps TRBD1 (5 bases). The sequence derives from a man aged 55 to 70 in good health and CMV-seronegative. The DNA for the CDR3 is TGTGCCAGCAGCTTAAGAGAGGAGGGGCTAATAGGGTCACCCCTCCACTTT. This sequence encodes CASSLREEGLIGSPLHF.